The 3 T cell receptor beta chains presented below share a single source sample, sequenced in a study of blood T cell repertoires in COVID-19. Sequenced by immunoSEQ multiplex PCR; TCRdb stores in-frame clones only, minus some. This sample has 100,000 to 150,000 clones, with roughly 83% found just once. Sequencing was performed on peripheral blood. These receptor sequences come from a woman at least 80 years old with acute or convalescent COVID-19.

This chain connects TRBV19 to TRBJ1-2; perhaps TRBD1 as D (6 bases). Trimming removed 7 bases at V and 0 bases at J, with 9 bases between. This CDR3 region has 13 residues. Germline V lookup: CDR1 LNHDA, CDR2 SQIVND (reference sequence). The CDR3, as DNA: TGTGCCAGTAAAGGGACATCTAACTATGGCTACACCTTC. Residues: CASKGTSNYGYTF.

Comments on this clone: Other DNA sequences in the sample encode the same CDR3. The chain combines TRBV18 with TRBJ1-5; a weak D match, TRBD1 (5 bases). V lost 3 bases to trimming and J lost 2 bases, with 8 bases between them. The CDR3 is 14 amino acids. Germline-derived CDR1 and CDR2 are KGHSH and LQKENI. The DNA of the CDR3 is TGTGCCAGCTCACCTCAGGGCGGCAATCAGCCCCAGCATTTT. Translation: CASSPQGGNQPQHF.

The chain has TRBV5-1 and TRBJ1-2; D may be TRBD1 (6 bases). The V end was cut by 4 bases, the J end by 4 bases, with 17 bases between. The CDR3 is made up of 15 amino acids. The germline CDR1 and CDR2 sequences are SGHRS and YFSETQ. The chain's CDR3 is CASSPLSGTLYGYTF. The CDR3 region has the DNA TGCGCCAGCAGCCCCCTTTCCGGGACACTCTATGGCTACACCTTC.